The clone carrying this T cell receptor (beta chain) was detected only a few times. TCRdb redid the calling of the reads with MiXCR, one entry per CDR3 protein. The table lists fewer than 200,000 distinct CDR3 sequences, roughly a fifth of them singletons. This record belongs to a study of T cell repertoires in cytomegalovirus infection. The clonotype was recovered from a human donor in good health (CMV status not recorded). Some clones in this sample may be carry-over from other donors' samples. Sequencing was done on a sample of PBMCs.

CDR3 bases: TGTGCCAGCAGTTTATGGGGTCCCGGGGAGCTGTTTTTT. It specifies CASSLWGPGELFF. This chain joins TRBV12-3 or TRBV12-4 and TRBJ2-2; D uncertain. The CDR3 is 13 amino acids. Trimming left V 2 bases short and J 6 bases short, with 7 bases between.